The next 32 T cell receptor beta chains were all read from a single sample in a study of T-cell memory formation after mild COVID-19. TCRdb passed the 5' RACE reads through MiXCR, listing each CDR3 protein once. The table lists around 300,000 distinct CDR3 sequences, roughly 13% of them singletons. The sequencing sample was made of PBMCs or a T cell subset sorted from them (not recorded which). These receptors originate from a man between 18 and 35 years old who had mild COVID-19 (a few samples of this study predate the infection). Cell type and time point are not known.

This clonotype has more than one count but fewer than ten. The gene calls are TRBV15 and TRBJ2-7, with D maybe TRBD1 (6 bases). CDR1 LNHNV and CDR2 YYDKDF come from the germline V gene (reference sequence). The CDR3 is made up of 13 amino acids. V lost 4 bases and J lost 12, with 19 bases in between. The CDR3 nucleotides are TGTGCCACCAGCAAGGCTCTCCGTCAGGGGCCGTACTTC. Translation: CATSKALRQGPYF.

CDR3 region: CSANPDARPNTEAFF. In DNA form, the CDR3 reads TGCAGTGCGAACCCAGATGCACGCCCGAACACTGAAGCTTTCTTT. This sequence joins TRBV20-1 and TRBJ1-1; D not certain. The CDR3 is made up of 15 amino acids. Germline values: CDR1 DFQATT, CDR2 SNEGSKA (reference sequence). The V gene lost 6 bases and the J gene lost 1 base, with 18 bases spanning the gap.

This clonotype was seen many times. The chain employs TRBV12-3 or TRBV12-4 and TRBJ2-7, with D perhaps given as TRBD1 or TRBD2 (6 bases each). V was shortened by 5 bases and J by 0 bases, with 14 bases between the two germline ends. The CDR3 runs 15 residues. In DNA form, the CDR3 reads TGTGCCAGCAGTACAACGGGGGCCGACTCCTACGAGCAGTACTTC. Encoded protein: CASSTTGADSYEQYF.

The genes are TRBV5-1 and TRBJ1-4; weak D call: TRBD1 (6 bases). V was shortened by 2 bases and J by 8 bases, with 10 bases between the two germline ends. Per germline, CDR1 SGHRS and CDR2 YFSETQ. The CDR3 covers 13 residues. Here the CDR3 DNA reads TGCGCCAGCAGCTTCTCAGGGGAGGAAAAACTGTTTTTT. It is translated as CASSFSGEEKLFF.

This clonotype appeared many times. The V call is TRBV5-1, the J call TRBJ2-5; unclear D gene. The CDR3 runs to 14 residues. CDR1 is SGHRS, CDR2 YFSETQ, per germline. Trimming stripped 3 bases from V and 8 bases from J, with 17 bases between. CDR3 bases: TGCGCCAGCAGCTCCGGACCTACCGAGGCCACCCAGTACTTC. This translates into CASSSGPTEATQYF.

In this sample, this clonotype turned up many times. One base away lies a much larger clone, so this may be a sequencing read error. The chain links TRBV7-9 to TRBJ2-2; D gene ambiguous. The CDR3 covers 13 residues. The V and J ends lost 5 bases and 2 bases respectively, with 6 bases between them. Germline loops: CDR1 SEHNR, CDR2 FQNEAQ (reference sequence). The CDR3 DNA reads TGTGCCAGCAGCCCGGACAACACCGGGGAGCTGTTTTTT. Amino acid sequence: CASSPDNTGELFF.

The J gene is TRBJ2-3, the V gene TRBV10-3, with D possibly being TRBD2 (6 bases). Germline V lookup: CDR1 ENHRY, CDR2 SYGVKD. The CDR3 has 10 amino acids. Trimming left V 11 bases short and J 4 bases short, with 7 bases between. CDR3 in amino acids: CASGADTQYF. Here the CDR3 DNA reads TGTGCCTCGGGGGCAGATACGCAGTATTTT.

J is TRBJ2-2 and V is TRBV7-2; D is ambiguous. The V and J ends lost 4 bases and 7 bases respectively, with 7 bases between them. CDR3 size: 12 residues. The germline CDR1 and CDR2 sequences are SGHTA and FQGNSA. CDR3 sequence reads: CASSSFIGELFF. The CDR3 DNA is TGTGCCAGCAGCTCTTTTATCGGGGAGCTGTTTTTT.

The genes are TRBV30 and TRBJ2-3, with 7 bases matching TRBD2. The CDR3 has 14 residues. The germline CDR1 and CDR2 sequences are GTSNPN and SVGIG (reference sequence). With 4 bases clipped from V and 2 bases from J, the junction kept 6 bases outside the gene matches. The CDR3 coding sequence is TGTGCCTGGACCGCGGGGACTAACACAGATACGCAGTATTTT. It encodes CAWTAGTNTDTQYF. Variable domain in full (rest from reference TRBV30 and TRBJ2-3): SQTIHQWPATLVQPVGSPLSLECTVEGTSNPNLYWYRQAAGRGLQLLFYSVGIGQISSEVPQNLSASRPQDRQFILSSKKLLLSDSGFYLCAWTAGTNTDTQYFGPGTRLTVL.

The CDR3 bases are TGTGCCAGCAGCTTAGGCCTGGTGTCCTACGAGCAGTACTTC. Amino acid sequence: CASSLGLVSYEQYF. V usage is TRBV13 and J usage is TRBJ2-7; D ambiguous. V shed 0 bases and J shed 1 base, with 7 bases lying between them. The CDR3 spans 14 residues. In germline, CDR1 is PRHDT, CDR2 FYEKMQ (reference sequence).

This clonotype was seen more than once but under ten times. The chain couples TRBV6-2 or TRBV6-3 to TRBJ2-4; possible D gene TRBD1, 5 bases. Trimming left V 0 bases short and J 2 bases short, with 17 bases between. The CDR3 sequence is 18 residues long. CDR1 and CDR2 (germline): MNHEY, SVGEGT. Here the CDR3 reads CASSYSPAQARPKNIQYF. The CDR3 coding sequence is TGTGCCAGCAGTTACTCCCCGGCACAGGCACGACCCAAAAACATTCAGTACTTC.

In this sample, this clonotype turned up a few times. This CDR3 is CASSTDGRYLEAFF. The CDR3 DNA reads TGTGCCAGCAGTACCGACGGTCGATACCTTGAAGCTTTCTTT. This sequence joins TRBV28 and TRBJ1-1; D ambiguous. Per the germline V gene, CDR1 is MDHEN and CDR2 is SYDVKM. V was shortened by 5 bases and J by 7 bases, with 17 bases between the two germline ends. This CDR3 spans 14 amino acids.

V gene TRBV4-3 combines with J gene TRBJ2-5; the match to TRBD2 covers 7 bases. The germline gives CDR1 LGHNA, CDR2 YSLEER. The junction had 12 bases not matched to a gene; V was cut back by 2 bases and J by 3 bases. The CDR3 covers 17 residues. The CDR3 protein is CASSQTPTSGAKETQYF. CDR3 bases: TGCGCCAGCAGCCAAACCCCGACAAGCGGGGCAAAAGAGACCCAGTACTTC.

The chain joins TRBV4-1 to TRBJ1-6, with 10 bases aligning to TRBD1. This CDR3 comprises 16 residues. Germline CDR1 MGHRA, CDR2 YSYEKL. V trimming: 4 bases; J trimming: 6 bases; junction bases outside the gene matches: 6. The CDR3 DNA sequence: TGCGCCAGCAGCCTCCGGACAGGGGGAGGTAATTCACCCCTCCACTTT. Amino acid sequence: CASSLRTGGGNSPLHF.

This clonotype was seen a few times. The V call is TRBV3-2, the J call TRBJ2-2; whether TRBD1, the table's D call, matches the DNA was not checked. TRBV3-2 is given as a pseudogene. CDR3 length: 19 residues. CDR3 residues: CASSQISTHRQGNTGELFF. CDR3 DNA sequence: TGTGCCAGCAGCCAAATATCCACTCACCGACAGGGGAACACCGGGGAGCTGTTTTTT.

The chain uses TRBV6-5 and TRBJ2-1; 12 nucleotides align to TRBD2. This CDR3 region has 14 residues. The J segment lost 8 bases and the V segment lost 6 bases, leaving 5 bases of the junction unmatched. Germline assignment: CDR1 MNHEY and CDR2 SVGAGI. The CDR3 DNA reads as TGTGCCAGCAGATGGACTAGCGGGGTCGATGAGCAGTTCTTC. Translated: CASRWTSGVDEQFF.

This clonotype was seen more than once but under ten times. This chain links TRBV20-1 with TRBJ2-2; D remains unclear. CDR3 size: 14 residues. Trimming shortened V by 1 base and J by 4 bases, and 10 bases separated the two germline ends. From germline, CDR1 is DFQATT and CDR2 SNEGSKA (reference sequence). For the CDR3, the DNA is TGCAGTGCTAGAGGGGGTCGGCTCACCGGGGAGCTGTTTTTT. Its translation is CSARGGRLTGELFF.

J is TRBJ1-1 and V is TRBV15, with 9 nucleotides matching TRBD1. Germline V gives CDR1 LNHNV, CDR2 YYDKDF (reference sequence). Losses at the gene ends were 5 bases for V and 4 bases for J; bases not matched to a gene: 8. The CDR3 sequence is 15 residues long. DNA for the CDR3: TGTGCCACCAGCGGACAGGGGAATGGTAGCACTGAAGCTTTCTTT. Residues: CATSGQGNGSTEAFF. Full variable domain (remainder filled in from reference TRBV15 and TRBJ1-1): DAMVIQNPRYQVTQFGKPVTLSCSQTLNHNVMYWYQQKSSQAPKLLFHYYDKDFNNEADTPDNFQSRRPNTSFCFLDIRSPGLGDTAMYLCATSGQGNGSTEAFFGQGTRLTVV.

V is TRBV25-1 and J is TRBJ2-1, with 8 bases fitting TRBD2. The CDR3 spans 16 residues. Germline V gene lookup returns CDR1 MGHDK and CDR2 SYGVNS. V lost 7 bases, J lost 1 base, and 9 bases stayed unmatched. CDR3 protein: CASTGGGQGSYNEQFF. CDR3 coding DNA: TGTGCCAGCACCGGGGGGGGCCAGGGGTCCTACAATGAGCAGTTCTTC.

The J gene is TRBJ2-3, the V gene TRBV12-3 or TRBV12-4; 9 bases agree with TRBD2. Trimming at V came to 6 bases and at J to 5 bases, leaving 6 bases not matched to a gene. The CDR3 loop spans 14 amino acids. The CDR3 nucleotides are TGTGCCAGCAGCTCCCAGCGGGGGGTAGATACGCAGTATTTT. Translated, it gives CASSSQRGVDTQYF.

This clonotype turned up a few times. The chain couples TRBV20-1 to TRBJ2-7; 9 bases fit TRBD1. The length of the CDR3 is 17 residues. With 6 bases clipped from V and 5 bases from J, the junction kept 20 bases outside the gene matches. Germline lookup yields CDR1 DFQATT and CDR2 SNEGSKA (reference sequence). DNA of the CDR3: TGCAGTGCCTCCGGACAGGGGCGGGCGTATGGGACTAACGAGCAGTACTTC. Translation gives CSASGQGRAYGTNEQYF.

This clonotype was seen more than once but under ten times. The rearrangement joins TRBV10-2 to TRBJ2-5, with no clear D. CDR1 is WSHSY and CDR2 is SAAADI in the germline V gene. This CDR3 region has 14 residues. The V end lost 3 bases, the J end lost 5 bases, and 13 bases lay between the germline ends. CDR3 amino acids: CASSDPPSYETQYF. The CDR3 DNA sequence: TGCGCCAGCAGTGACCCCCCTAGTTACGAGACCCAGTACTTC.

V is TRBV7-2 and J is TRBJ2-6, with TRBD1 matching over 7 bases. The germline CDR1 and CDR2 sequences are SGHTA and FQGNSA. The CDR3 extends over 19 amino acids. The V and J ends lost 5 bases and 1 base, in that order; junction bases with no gene match: 14. The chain's CDR3 is CASSLLPGDSTSGANVLTF. The CDR3, as DNA: TGTGCCAGCAGCCTACTCCCCGGGGACAGTACTTCTGGGGCCAACGTCCTGACTTTC.

The chain couples TRBV5-5 to TRBJ2-3; 9 nucleotides agree with TRBD1. Germline V CDR1 and CDR2: SGHKS, YYEKEE (reference sequence). V dropped 5 bases and J dropped 3; count of bases not matched to a gene: 10. There are 16 residues in the CDR3. The CDR3 DNA reads as TGTGCCAGCAGAGTTCTTGGGACAGGGAGGACAGATACGCAGTATTTT. It specifies CASRVLGTGRTDTQYF.

The CDR3 sequence is CASSQETGQLIPPLHF. Here the CDR3 DNA reads TGTGCCAGCAGCCAAGAGACTGGGCAGTTGATACCACCCCTCCACTTT. The chain has TRBV4-2 and TRBJ1-6; D remains ambiguous. Trimming took 0 bases from V and 11 from J, leaving 17 bases between them. Germline V lookup: CDR1 LGHNA, CDR2 YNFKEQ. The CDR3 extends over 16 amino acids.

CDR3 DNA sequence: TGTGCCAGCAGCCCCCGCCCCTACGAGCAGTACGTC. It encodes CASSPRPYEQYV. The rearrangement links TRBV7-9 to TRBJ2-7; no clear D. V was clipped by 5 bases and J by 2 bases, with 7 bases between them. Germline V gene sequence: CDR1 SEHNR, CDR2 FQNEAQ (reference sequence). CDR3 size: 12 residues.

This clonotype came up many times. The rearrangement uses TRBV20-1 and TRBJ2-5, with D possibly being TRBD1 or TRBD2 (5 bases each). V lost 5 bases and J lost 1, with 8 bases in between. CDR1 is DFQATT, CDR2 SNEGSKA, per germline (reference sequence). This CDR3 has 12 amino acids. DNA for the CDR3: TGCAGTGCTTGGGGGTCCCAAGAGACCCAGTACTTC. Protein product: CSAWGSQETQYF.

The V gene is TRBV5-1, the J gene TRBJ2-3, with 8 positions matching TRBD1. The germline V gene encodes CDR1 SGHRS and CDR2 YFSETQ. The CDR3 length is 14 residues. The V segment lost 3 bases and the J segment 6 bases; nucleotides outside the gene matches: 6. For the CDR3, the DNA is TGCGCCAGCAGCTCACAGGGGGTAGGGGATACGCAGTATTTT. Translated, it gives CASSSQGVGDTQYF.

This chain uses TRBV10-3 with TRBJ2-5; 11 nucleotides match TRBD2. Germline assignment: CDR1 ENHRY and CDR2 SYGVKD. The CDR3 is 15 residues long. V was pared by 6 bases and J by 2 bases, with 5 bases of the junction left unmatched. CDR3 region: CAIREGTSGQETQYF. In DNA form, the CDR3 reads TGTGCCATCAGAGAAGGGACTAGCGGACAAGAGACCCAGTACTTC.

The rearrangement joins TRBV5-4 to TRBJ2-3, with D perhaps being TRBD1 or TRBD2 (7 bases each). V was shortened by 5 bases and J by 4 bases, with 14 bases between the two germline ends. This CDR3 is 14 amino acids long. CDR1 and CDR2 from the germline V gene are SGHNT and YYREEE (reference sequence). The CDR3 reads CASRGGDSSDTQYF. CDR3 nucleotides: TGTGCCAGCAGGGGGGGGGACAGTTCAGATACGCAGTATTTT.

This clonotype showed up just a few times. The chain recombines TRBV20-1 with TRBJ1-6; D may be TRBD1 (6 bases). V lost 6 bases and J lost 7, with 13 bases in between. The length of the CDR3 is 13 residues. The germline gives CDR1 DFQATT, CDR2 SNEGSKA (reference sequence). In nucleotides, the CDR3 is TGCAGTGCGAAACAGGGAAGCAATTCACCCCTCCACTTT. Encoded protein: CSAKQGSNSPLHF.

This clonotype has only a few counts. This chain uses TRBV29-1 with TRBJ2-1, with TRBD2 matching over 8 bases. Germline values: CDR1 SQVTM, CDR2 ANQGSEA. The CDR3 is 18 residues long. V gave up 0 bases and J gave up 3 bases; unmatched junction bases: 13. CDR3 nucleotide sequence: TGCAGCGTTGAAGACCCCTTTGTCCCGACTAGCGACTACAATGAGCAGTTCTTC. This sequence encodes CSVEDPFVPTSDYNEQFF.